This T cell receptor (beta chain) appears in the sequencing data of a study of regulatory T cells in long-lasting Graves disease. Study in general: Patients with persistent Graves' disease had over 5 years of antithyroid drugs and persistent TSH receptor antibodies.

J lost 5 bases, V lost 6 bases, and 5 bases had no gene match. Germline CDR1 MNHEY, CDR2 SMNVEV (reference sequence). CDR3 length equals 13 residues. The sample holds many counts of this clonotype. Its antigen remains unknown. Whole-study findings and limits: Lower TCR diversity characterized persistent Graves' patients relative to newly diagnosed patients. TRBV28 was favored in persistent disease, as were TRBJ1-2 and TRBJ2-5.

Time point: persistent/refractory GD, antithyroid drugs over 5 years with positive TRAb. Following extraction of RNA from PBMCs, that RNA was used to make the TCR library. Libraries of TCR beta came from iRepertoire HTBI primers plus Arm-PCR of CDR3 regions. TCRdb re-derived calls from the multiplex PCR reads in MiXCR, one entry per CDR3 protein. The table includes about 470,000 distinct CDR3 sequences, around 21% detected once. This clonotype was obtained from a female donor with Graves disease. This chain links TRBV27 with TRBJ2-5, with 8 positions matching TRBD1. The source material was peripheral blood mononuclear cells (PBMCs), sampled when the disease was refractory, from a patient treated with antithyroid drugs. In DNA, the CDR3 is TGTGCCAGCAGATTGACAGGGGAGGAGACCCAGTACTTC. Protein: CASRLTGEETQYF.